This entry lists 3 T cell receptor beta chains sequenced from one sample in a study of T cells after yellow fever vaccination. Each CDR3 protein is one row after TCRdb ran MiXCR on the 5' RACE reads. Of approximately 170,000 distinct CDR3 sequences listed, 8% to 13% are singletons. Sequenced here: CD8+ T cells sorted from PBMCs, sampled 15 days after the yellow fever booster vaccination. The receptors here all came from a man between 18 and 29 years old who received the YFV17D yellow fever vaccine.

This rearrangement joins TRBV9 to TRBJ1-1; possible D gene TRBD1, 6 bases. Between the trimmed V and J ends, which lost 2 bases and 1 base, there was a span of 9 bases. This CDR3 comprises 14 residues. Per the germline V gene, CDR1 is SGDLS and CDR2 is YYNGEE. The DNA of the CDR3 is TGTGCCAGCAGCGTGACAGGAAGGAACACTGAAGCTTTCTTT. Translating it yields CASSVTGRNTEAFF. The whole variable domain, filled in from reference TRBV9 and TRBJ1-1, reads DSGVTQTPKHLITATGQRVTLRCSPRSGDLSVYWYQQSLDQGLQFLIQYYNGEERAKGNILERFSAQQFPDLHSELNLSSLELGDSALYFCASSVTGRNTEAFFGQGTRLTVV.

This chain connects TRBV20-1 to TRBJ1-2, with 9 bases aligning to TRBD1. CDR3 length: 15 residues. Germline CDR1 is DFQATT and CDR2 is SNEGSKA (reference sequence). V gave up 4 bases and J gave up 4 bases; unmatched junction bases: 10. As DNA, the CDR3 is TGCAGTGCTACCCCGGTACTGACAGGGGGCTATGGCTACACCTTC. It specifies CSATPVLTGGYGYTF.

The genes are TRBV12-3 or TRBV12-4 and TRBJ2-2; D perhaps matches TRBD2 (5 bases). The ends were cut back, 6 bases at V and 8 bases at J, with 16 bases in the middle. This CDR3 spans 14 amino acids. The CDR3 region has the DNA TGTGCCAGCAGCCCTCTTAGAGGGCCTGGGGAGCTGTTTTTT. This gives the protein CASSPLRGPGELFF.